These 18 T cell receptor beta chains were all obtained from the same sample, sequenced in a study of shared T cell receptors in the human thymus. The assay was immunoSEQ multiplex PCR, and TCRdb's table has in-frame clones only and misses some. The table includes around 730,000 clones, 70% to 90% detected once. The sample was also reused in another study, on human thymus T cells.

Sequenced: thymocytes. These receptors were taken from a girl younger than two with a congenital heart defect.

This chain links TRBV2 with TRBJ2-7; 10 bases map to TRBD1. CDR1 and CDR2 (germline): SNHLY, FYNNEI. V gave up 1 base and J gave up 12 bases; unmatched junction bases: 0. The CDR3 spans 11 residues. The CDR3 DNA reads TGTGCCAGCAGTGAAGGGACAGGGGGGTACTTC. Residues: CASSEGTGGYF. Using reference TRBV2 and TRBJ2-7 for the parts outside the CDR3, the full variable domain is EPEVTQTPSHQVTQMGQEVILRCVPISNHLYFYWYRQILGQKVEFLVSFYNNEISEKSEIFDDQFSVERPDGSNFTLKIRSTKLEDSAMYFCASSEGTGGYFGPGTRLTVT.

The chain combines TRBV4-3 with TRBJ2-5; D possibly corresponds to TRBD1 (5 bases). The germline gives CDR1 LGHNA, CDR2 YSLEER. The CDR3 is made up of 15 amino acids. Trimming pared 2 bases from V and 5 bases from J, leaving 15 bases between. The CDR3, as DNA: TGCGCCAGCAGCCAAACATTCCAGGGTTGGGAGACCCAGTACTTC. The encoded protein is CASSQTFQGWETQYF.

This clone was seen only once. The chain links TRBV27 to TRBJ2-5, with D maybe TRBD1 (6 bases). The CDR3 runs 14 residues. Trimming pared 5 bases from V and 5 bases from J, leaving 15 bases between. Germline V lookup: CDR1 MNHEY, CDR2 SMNVEV (reference sequence). The CDR3 is CASSPLGGGETQYF. The CDR3 DNA reads TGTGCCAGCAGTCCTCTAGGGGGTGGGGAGACCCAGTACTTC.

The V gene is TRBV29-1, the J gene TRBJ2-3; 13 nucleotides line up with TRBD2. V shed 0 bases and J 8 bases; nucleotides not matched to a gene: 8. The CDR3 length is 16 residues. Per germline, CDR1 SQVTM and CDR2 ANQGSEA. DNA of the CDR3: TGCAGCGTTGAAGATCTCGGGACTAGCGGGGAGGGTACGCAGTATTTT. The encoded protein is CSVEDLGTSGEGTQYF.

The V and J genes are TRBV6-1 and TRBJ1-2; a possible D gene is TRBD1 (6 bases). CDR1 MNHNS and CDR2 SASEGT come from the germline V gene. CDR3 length: 13 amino acids. Trimming took 6 bases from V and 5 from J, leaving 13 bases between them. The CDR3 loop reads CASRGGGRYGYTF. The CDR3 region has the DNA TGTGCCAGCAGGGGAGGGGGAAGGTATGGCTACACCTTC.

The V call is TRBV7-8, the J call TRBJ1-1; a weak D match, TRBD1 (5 bases). V shed 1 base and J shed 1 base, with 16 bases lying between them. The germline V gene encodes CDR1 SGHVS and CDR2 FQNEAQ. The CDR3 is 17 amino acids. The CDR3 loop is CASSLVGIGHTNTEAFF. In DNA form, the CDR3 reads TGTGCCAGCAGCTTAGTTGGGATCGGACACACGAACACTGAAGCTTTCTTT.

The chain recombines TRBV28 with TRBJ2-7; D is possibly TRBD2 (5 bases). The CDR3 is 14 amino acids. Trimming shortened V by 5 bases and J by 2 bases, and 13 bases separated the two germline ends. CDR1 is MDHEN, CDR2 SYDVKM, per germline. CDR3 in amino acids: CASSPGLAPYEQYF. The CDR3 nucleotides are TGTGCCAGCAGTCCAGGACTGGCCCCCTACGAGCAGTACTTC.

The chain links TRBV28 to TRBJ2-1; 14 nucleotides match TRBD2. This CDR3 is 19 amino acids long. CDR1 and CDR2 (germline): MDHEN, SYDVKM. V dropped 1 base and J dropped 4; count of bases not matched to a gene: 9. The CDR3 DNA sequence: TGTGCCAGCAGTTTATATCGCGGGACTAGCGGGGGCCTGTACAATGAGCAGTTCTTC. It encodes CASSLYRGTSGGLYNEQFF.

This chain links TRBV6-1 with TRBJ1-1; D is possibly TRBD1 (5 bases). The germline gives CDR1 MNHNS, CDR2 SASEGT. V was shortened by 3 bases and J by 1 base, with 9 bases between the two germline ends. CDR3 size: 14 residues. CDR3 DNA: TGTGCCAGCAGTGACGCGACAGAGAACACTGAAGCTTTCTTT. It specifies CASSDATENTEAFF.

The V call is TRBV7-2, the J call TRBJ1-1; 11 nucleotides match TRBD1. CDR1 and CDR2 (germline): SGHTA, FQGNSA. Trimming at V came to 4 bases and at J to 5 bases, leaving 15 bases not matched to a gene. CDR3 length: 18 residues. CDR3 DNA sequence: TGTGCCAGCAGCTCGTGGGGTTGGACAGGGGGCCGTTGGACTGAAGCTTTCTTT. Protein sequence: CASSSWGWTGGRWTEAFF.

Concerning this clone: Germline is not matched at one junction end, which may reflect a read error. V and J are TRBV5-1 and TRBJ1-6; 7 bases map to TRBD1. The CDR3 totals 14 residues. Per the germline V gene, CDR1 is SGHRS and CDR2 is YFSETQ. The CDR3 here is CASSPGTDKSPLHF. The CDR3 DNA follows: TGCGCCAGCAGCCCCGGGACAGATAAATCACCCCTCCACTTT.

This chain links TRBV5-1 with TRBJ1-1; TRBD1 is a possible D gene (5 bases). In germline, CDR1 is SGHRS, CDR2 YFSETQ. The CDR3 loop spans 17 amino acids. V was pared by 0 bases and J by 3 bases, with 18 bases between. CDR3 protein: CASSLAGMRGGHTEAFF. The CDR3 nucleotides are TGCGCCAGCAGCTTGGCTGGGATGAGGGGAGGGCACACTGAAGCTTTCTTT.

The V gene is TRBV6-1, the J gene TRBJ2-3; D might be TRBD2 (5 bases). CDR1 is MNHNS and CDR2 is SASEGT in the germline V gene. The CDR3 has 11 amino acids. Trimming took off 6 bases at V and 4 bases at J, with 5 bases between the two ends. CDR3 bases: TGTGCCAGCAGGGACTCAGATACGCAGTATTTT. It specifies CASRDSDTQYF.

In this sample, this clone turned up once. The CDR3 loop reads CASSKAGDRGNTIYF. CDR3 coding DNA: TGTGCCAGCAGCAAAGCGGGGGACAGAGGAAACACCATATATTTT. The V and J genes are TRBV21-1 and TRBJ1-3; no check of the table's D call, TRBD1, against the DNA was made. TRBV21-1 is labeled a pseudogene. The CDR3 covers 15 residues.

The V call is TRBV5-1, the J call TRBJ1-2, with D possibly TRBD1 on 5 matching bases. CDR1 is SGHRS, CDR2 YFSETQ, per germline. CDR3 size: 13 residues. Trimming took off 3 bases at V and 4 bases at J, with 10 bases between the two ends. The CDR3 coding sequence is TGCGCCAGCAGCTCCGACAGACTCTATGGCTACACCTTC. Translated: CASSSDRLYGYTF.

The chain carries TRBV5-6 and TRBJ2-1; 9 positions agree with TRBD2. CDR3 length equals 16 residues. Per the germline V gene, CDR1 is SGHDT and CDR2 is YYEEEE. Trimming at V came to 0 bases and at J to 6 bases, leaving 7 bases not matched to a gene. The DNA of the CDR3 is TGTGCCAGCAGCTTGGTAATAGCGGGGGTACCCAATGAGCAGTTCTTC. This gives the protein CASSLVIAGVPNEQFF.

This clone was seen a few times. The V gene is TRBV6-4, the J gene TRBJ1-6; D may be TRBD1 (5 bases). Between the trimmed V and J ends, which lost 6 bases and 10 bases, there was a span of 16 bases. The V gene's germline CDR1 is MRHNA and CDR2 SNTAGT. The CDR3 is 14 residues long. CDR3 sequence: CASSEKGWGSPLHF. The CDR3 DNA is TGTGCCAGCAGCGAAAAGGGATGGGGCTCACCCCTCCACTTT.

This chain joins TRBV7-6 and TRBJ2-7; no clear D. The CDR3 runs 13 residues. The V end was cut by 5 bases, the J end by 2 bases, with 10 bases between. The germline CDR1 and CDR2 sequences are SGHVS and FNYEAQ. The CDR3 spells CASSRDSTYEQYF. The CDR3 bases are TGTGCCAGCAGCCGCGACTCGACCTACGAGCAGTACTTC.